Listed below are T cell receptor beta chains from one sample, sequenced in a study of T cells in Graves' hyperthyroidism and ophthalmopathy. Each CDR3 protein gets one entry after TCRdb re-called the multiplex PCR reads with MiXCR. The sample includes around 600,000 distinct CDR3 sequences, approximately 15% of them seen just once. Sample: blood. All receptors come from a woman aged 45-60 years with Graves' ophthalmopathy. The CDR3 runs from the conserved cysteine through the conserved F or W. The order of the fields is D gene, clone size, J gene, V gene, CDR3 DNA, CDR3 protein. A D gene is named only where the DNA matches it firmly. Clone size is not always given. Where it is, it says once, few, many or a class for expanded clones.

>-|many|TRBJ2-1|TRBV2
TGTGCCAGCAGTGTCGCGGGGCCCCTTCGAGGTGAGCAGTTCTTC
CASSVAGPLRGEQFF
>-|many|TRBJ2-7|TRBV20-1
TGCAGTGCTAGGTGGGCAGGGGTTCCCTACGAGCAGTACTTC
CSARWAGVPYEQYF
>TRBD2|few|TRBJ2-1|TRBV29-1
TGCAGCGTTGGGGGGACTAGCGGGCCTTACAATGAGCAGTTCTTC
CSVGGTSGPYNEQFF
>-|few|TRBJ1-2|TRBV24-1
TGTGCCACCAGTGATCAAACCCCATTCGGAGAGGGCTACACCTTC
CATSDQTPFGEGYTF
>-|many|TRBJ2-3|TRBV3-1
TGTGCCAGCAGCCAACGGGGCCCTACTAGCACAGATACGCAGTATTTT
CASSQRGPTSTDTQYF
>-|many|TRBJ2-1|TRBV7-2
TGTGCCAGCAGCCCATCTGGCAATGAGCAGTTCTTC
CASSPSGNEQFF
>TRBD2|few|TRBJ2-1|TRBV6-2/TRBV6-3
TGTGCCAGCAGTTACGACCTAGCGGGAGGGAGCTCCTACAATGAGCAGTTCTTC
CASSYDLAGGSSYNEQFF
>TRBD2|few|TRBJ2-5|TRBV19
TGTGCCAGTAGTCCTTCTAGCGGGCGGTGGGAGACCCAGTACTTC
CASSPSSGRWETQYF
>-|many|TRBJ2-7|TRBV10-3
TGTGCCATTAAACCGGACAGTGGATACGAGCAGTACTTC
CAIKPDSGYEQYF
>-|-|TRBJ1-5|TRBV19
TGTGCCAGTAGTGGATCAGGGCCGCGGCAGCCCCAGCATTTT
CASSGSGPRQPQHF
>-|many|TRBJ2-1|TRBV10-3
TGTGCCATCAGTGGGTCCACGCGTCCTGAGCAGTTCTTC
CAISGSTRPEQFF
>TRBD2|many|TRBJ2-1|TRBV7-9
TGTGCCAGCAGCATACGGGGGACTAGCGGGAGGGTAAGGAATGAGCAGTTCTTC
CASSIRGTSGRVRNEQFF
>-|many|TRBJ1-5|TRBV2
TGTGCCAGCAGCAATGACAGAAATCAGCCCCAGCATTTT
CASSNDRNQPQHF
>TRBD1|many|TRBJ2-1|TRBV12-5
TGTGCTAGTGGTACCGGACAGGGGGCAGATCATGAGCAGTTCTTC
CASGTGQGADHEQFF
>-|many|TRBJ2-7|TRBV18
TGTGCCAGCTCGAAGGTAGCGGATTCCTACGAGCAGTACTTC
CASSKVADSYEQYF
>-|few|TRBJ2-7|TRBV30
TGTGCCTGGAGTTTAGACCCCTACGGGCAGTACTTC
CAWSLDPYGQYF
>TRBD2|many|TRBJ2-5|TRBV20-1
TGCAGTGCTAGTGAAGCGGGAGTAGGAGAGACCCAGTACTTC
CSASEAGVGETQYF
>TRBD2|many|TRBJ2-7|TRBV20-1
TGCAGTGCTAGACGGTTTGGGACTAGCGGGAGGCGCCCCACCCAGCAGTACTTC
CSARRFGTSGRRPTQQYF
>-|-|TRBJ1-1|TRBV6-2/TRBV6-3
TGTGCCAGCAGTTACGGGGCAGGTAACACTGAAGCTTTCTTT
CASSYGAGNTEAFF
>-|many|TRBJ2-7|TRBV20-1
TGCAGTGCTAGGGAGACCTACGAGCAGTACTTC
CSARETYEQYF
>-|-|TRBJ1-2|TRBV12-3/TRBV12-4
TGTGCCACCACCTTCCTTCGGCTGAGCTATGGCTACACCTTC
CATTFLRLSYGYTF
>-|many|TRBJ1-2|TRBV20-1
TGCAGTGCTAGAGCGCGGCAGAGCTATGGCTACACCTTC
CSARARQSYGYTF
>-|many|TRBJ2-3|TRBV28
TGTGCCAGCAGTTTAGGGGACTTTACAGATACGCAGTATTTT
CASSLGDFTDTQYF
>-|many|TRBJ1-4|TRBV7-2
TGTGCCAGCAGCGCACCCGGGACAAGAGAAAAACTGTTTTTT
CASSAPGTREKLFF
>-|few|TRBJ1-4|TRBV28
TGTGCCAGCAGCTCTACACAAGGGAGGGCAGACGAAAAACTGTTTTTT
CASSSTQGRADEKLFF
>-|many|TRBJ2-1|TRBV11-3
TGTGCGGTGCGTAGGAGCTCCTACAATGAGCAGTTCTTC
CAVRRSSYNEQFF